This T cell receptor beta chain was recovered during a study of human T cells and chemical hapten exposure. Across the whole study: Alopecia areata, totalis and universalis patients, mostly female, were included.

This clonotype has more than one count but fewer than ten. TCRdb passed the RACE reads through MiXCR, listing each CDR3 protein once. The sample records about 92,000 distinct CDR3 sequences, 8% to 10% being singletons. Time point: pre-sensitization, week 0. Stated treatment: therapeutic diphenylcyclopropenone sensitization with weekly scalp DPC. The CDR3 runs to 17 residues. The germline gives CDR1 SGHKS, CDR2 YYEKEE (reference sequence). Trimming took off 1 base at V and 0 bases at J, with 13 bases between the two ends. This rearrangement joins TRBV5-5 to TRBJ2-2; D is perhaps TRBD1 or TRBD2 (5 bases each). This material consisted of whole blood, taken in connection with sensitization to the hapten diphenylcyclopropenone (DPC). The TCR was taken from a woman between 40 and 55 years old with alopecia areata. Some clones in this sample may be carry-over from other donors' samples. The CDR3 DNA follows: TGTGCCAGCAGCTTGTTACCCGGGACCGCGAACACCGGGGAGCTGTTTTTT. Encoded protein: CASSLLPGTANTGELFF. Complete variable domain (other parts from reference TRBV5-5 and TRBJ2-2): DAGVTQSPTHLIKTRGQQVTLRCSPISGHKSVSWYQQVLGQGPQFIFQYYEKEERGRGNFPDRFSARQFPNYSSELNVNALLLGDSALYLCASSLLPGTANTGELFFGEGSRLTVL.